A selection of T cell receptor beta chains follows, all from one sample in a study of cytomegalovirus exposure and HLA in healthy donors. The assay was immunoSEQ multiplex PCR, and TCRdb's table has in-frame clones only and misses some. This repertoire shows more than 110,000 clones, nearly 80% found once; its top ten account for around 5%. What was sequenced was PBMCs. The receptors here all came from a male donor in good health and CMV-seronegative. CDR3s include the opening cysteine and the closing phenylalanine or tryptophan. A D gene is named only where the DNA matches it firmly. Size values are once, few and many counts, or a class for expanded clones, and some rows have none.

j_call clone_size d_call v_call cdr3_aa cdr3_nt
TRBJ2-6 NA TRBD1 TRBV7-9 CASSLQGRTSSGANVLTF TGTGCCAGCAGCCTACAGGGGCGGACCAGCTCTGGGGCCAACGTCCTGACTTTC
TRBJ2-1 NA NA TRBV27 CASSLSGYREQFF TGTGCCAGCAGTTTATCCGGGTATCGTGAGCAGTTCTTC
TRBJ2-5 NA NA TRBV7-9 CASSLGPGREETQYF TGTGCCAGCAGCTTAGGGCCGGGCAGGGAAGAGACCCAGTACTTC
TRBJ1-6 NA NA TRBV27 CASRAGLGSPLHF TGTGCCAGCAGGGCAGGGCTAGGTTCACCCCTCCACTTT
TRBJ1-2 few TRBD1 TRBV7-2 CASSLGANRGDYGYTF TGTGCCAGCAGCTTAGGTGCAAACAGGGGGGACTATGGCTACACCTTC
TRBJ1-2 NA TRBD1 TRBV27 CASSGQGVLGYGYTF TGTGCCAGCAGCGGACAGGGGGTCTTAGGCTATGGCTACACCTTC
TRBJ2-7 NA TRBD1 TRBV5-1 CASSLAPSGTGTYEQYF TGCGCCAGCAGCTTGGCCCCCTCCGGGACAGGGACTTACGAGCAGTACTTC
TRBJ1-5 NA TRBD1 TRBV30 CAWSIQEGYRGQGQPQHF TGTGCCTGGAGTATTCAGGAGGGGTATCGGGGACAGGGTCAGCCCCAGCATTTT
TRBJ2-5 NA NA TRBV18 CASSLGGEETQYF TGTGCCAGCTCTCTAGGGGGTGAAGAGACCCAGTACTTC
TRBJ1-1 once NA TRBV4-2 CASSHVSTMGATEAFF TGTGCCAGCAGCCACGTCTCAACTATGGGGGCCACTGAAGCTTTCTTT
TRBJ1-2 NA NA TRBV30 CASRGGDYGYTF TGTGCCTCAAGGGGAGGGGACTATGGCTACACCTTC
TRBJ1-5 NA NA TRBV7-8 CASSLEGGRQPQHF TGTGCCAGCAGCTTAGAAGGGGGAAGGCAGCCCCAGCATTTT
TRBJ2-1 once NA TRBV27 CASSLPQAGEQFF TGTGCCAGCAGTTTACCCCAGGCGGGAGAGCAGTTCTTC
TRBJ2-2 NA NA TRBV6-6 CASSYLDRITGELFF TGTGCCAGCAGTTACTTGGACAGAATCACCGGGGAGCTGTTTTTT
TRBJ2-3 NA TRBD2 TRBV10-1 CASSEGSGVSTDTQYF TGCGCCAGCAGTGAAGGCAGCGGGGTCAGCACAGATACGCAGTATTTT
TRBJ1-5 NA NA TRBV15 CATSGGHNNQPQHF TGTGCCACCAGCGGGGGACACAACAATCAGCCCCAGCATTTT
TRBJ1-3 NA NA TRBV4-3 CASSQREGGSGNTIYF TGCGCCAGCAGCCAAAGAGAGGGAGGGTCTGGAAACACCATATATTTT
TRBJ1-5 NA NA TRBV28 CASSLSGNQPQHF TGTGCCAGCAGCCTTAGCGGGAATCAGCCCCAGCATTTT
TRBJ1-2 once TRBD1 TRBV5-4 CASSEWTGGFGYTF TGTGCCAGCAGCGAGTGGACAGGGGGCTTTGGCTACACCTTC
TRBJ1-2 NA NA TRBV9 CASSVGSSNYGYTF TGTGCCAGCAGCGTTGGCTCCTCTAACTATGGCTACACCTTC
TRBJ2-7 NA TRBD2 TRBV30 CAGGLADSYEQYF TGTGCCGGCGGACTAGCGGACTCCTACGAGCAGTACTTC
TRBJ2-2 NA NA TRBV30 CAWSVRTGRTAGELFF TGTGCCTGGAGTGTACGAACAGGGAGAACCGCCGGGGAGCTGTTTTTT
TRBJ1-2 NA NA TRBV5-1 CASSLAVGGPLTYGYTF TGCGCCAGCAGCTTGGCGGTAGGGGGACCCTTAACCTATGGCTACACCTTC
TRBJ2-3 NA NA TRBV12-5 CASGLGIRGPYTQYF TGTGCTAGTGGTTTGGGAATCCGGGGTCCGTATACGCAGTATTTT
TRBJ1-1 NA TRBD1 TRBV18 CASSGDRGEAFF TGTGCCAGCTCCGGGGACAGGGGAGAAGCTTTCTTT
TRBJ2-7 NA TRBD2 TRBV30 CAWSAVGGIPLEQYF TGTGCCTGGAGTGCTGTCGGGGGGATCCCACTCGAGCAGTACTTC
TRBJ2-7 NA NA TRBV6-1 CASSRQEHYEQYF TGTGCCAGCAGCCGACAGGAGCATTACGAGCAGTACTTC
TRBJ2-7 NA TRBD2 TRBV15 CATSSRLAGLTYEQYF TGTGCCACCAGCTCTCGCCTAGCGGGGCTAACCTACGAGCAGTACTTC
TRBJ1-5 NA NA TRBV6-6 CASMSFGRLAWPQHF TGTGCCAGCATGTCCTTCGGTCGTCTCGCTTGGCCCCAGCATTTT
TRBJ1-4 NA NA TRBV4-1 CASSQGSKGISSTNEKLFF TGCGCCAGCAGCCAAGGATCGAAGGGGATAAGTTCAACTAATGAAAAACTGTTTTTT
TRBJ1-1 NA NA TRBV28 CASSTGNTEAFF TGTGCCAGCAGTACAGGGAACACTGAAGCTTTCTTT
TRBJ1-2 few TRBD1 TRBV12-5 CASGDGTGRTNYGYTF TGTGCTAGTGGTGACGGGACAGGGAGAACTAACTATGGCTACACCTTC
TRBJ1-6 NA TRBD1 TRBV7-6 CASSLDLPGQGNSPLHF TGTGCCAGCAGCTTAGATTTACCGGGACAGGGGAATTCACCCCTCCACTTT
TRBJ1-5 NA TRBD1 TRBV7-9 CASSSGTASNQPQHF TGTGCCAGCAGCTCGGGGACAGCTAGCAATCAGCCCCAGCATTTT
TRBJ1-5 NA NA TRBV30 CAWNGGSNQPQHF TGTGCCTGGAACGGGGGGAGTAATCAGCCCCAGCATTTT
TRBJ2-1 NA TRBD2 TRBV7-2 CASSSRLAGDSEQFF TGTGCCAGCAGTTCTCGACTAGCGGGGGATTCTGAGCAGTTCTTC
TRBJ1-2 few TRBD1 TRBV30 CAWSRDRALGGYTF TGTGCCTGGAGCCGGGACAGGGCTCTCGGCGGCTACACCTTC
TRBJ1-1 NA NA TRBV6-6 CASSYSESEAFF TGTGCCAGCAGTTACTCGGAGTCTGAAGCTTTCTTT
TRBJ2-1 NA TRBD1 TRBV11-3 CASSPRDRGDDEQFF TGTGCCAGCAGCCCCAGGGACAGGGGCGACGATGAGCAGTTCTTC
TRBJ2-3 NA TRBD2 TRBV5-1 CASSLTGGPIADTQYF TGCGCCAGCAGCTTAACGGGGGGACCTATAGCAGATACGCAGTATTTT
TRBJ2-7 NA NA TRBV10-3 CAIRGDGSSYEQYF TGTGCCATCAGGGGGGACGGGAGCTCCTACGAGCAGTACTTC
TRBJ2-7 NA NA TRBV27 CASSLRGMQGKSNEQYF TGTGCCAGCAGTTTAAGGGGAATGCAGGGAAAATCTAACGAGCAGTACTTC
TRBJ1-3 NA TRBD1 TRBV5-1 CASSPTGVPSGNTIYF TGCGCCAGCAGCCCCACAGGGGTTCCCTCTGGAAACACCATATATTTT
TRBJ1-2 NA NA TRBV28 CASSLIGYGYTF TGTGCCAGCAGTTTAATCGGTTATGGCTACACCTTC
TRBJ2-3 NA TRBD1 TRBV7-2 CASSFRQGRGYTDTQYF TGTGCCAGCAGCTTCAGACAGGGGAGAGGGTACACGGATACGCAGTATTTT
TRBJ1-3 NA NA TRBV4-3 CASSQESPAILGNTIYF TGCGCCAGCAGCCAAGAGTCGCCAGCGATACTTGGAAACACCATATATTTT
TRBJ2-5 NA NA TRBV30 CACPGRSEQETQYF TGTGCCTGTCCTGGTCGGTCCGAACAAGAGACCCAGTACTTC
TRBJ1-1 NA NA TRBV4-1 CASSQVADLNTEAFF TGCGCCAGCAGCCAAGTCGCAGACTTGAACACTGAAGCTTTCTTT
TRBJ1-3 NA NA TRBV4-2 CASSQDIGRGGNTIYF TGTGCCAGCAGCCAAGACATCGGGCGGGGAGGAAACACCATATATTTT
TRBJ2-6 NA NA TRBV15 CATSRDLGISGANALTF TGTGCCACCAGCAGAGATTTGGGAATCTCTGGGGCCAACGCCCTGACTTTC
TRBJ1-5 NA NA TRBV21-1 CASSLNMGQINQPQHF TGTGCCAGCAGCCTAAACATGGGGCAGATTAATCAGCCCCAGCATTTT
TRBJ2-1 NA NA TRBV10-2 CASSEDRLGKQFF TGCGCCAGCAGTGAAGACAGGTTGGGTAAGCAGTTCTTC
TRBJ2-7 NA NA TRBV7-7 CASSLGRDDYEQYF TGTGCTAGCAGCTTAGGCAGGGATGACTACGAGCAGTACTTC
TRBJ1-2 once TRBD1 TRBV27 CASSMAGQGQYNYGYTF TGTGCCAGCTCGATGGCCGGACAGGGACAATATAACTATGGCTACACCTTC